The present TCR beta chain was sequenced within a study of persistence of HIV-infected CD4 T cells. The immunoSEQ assay was version 4, run in survey mode. Clones were sequenced by immunoSEQ multiplex PCR, and TCRdb holds only the in-frame ones, with some missing. The data show about 43,000 clones, with roughly 90% seen just once and 0.85% to 1.3% held by the top ten. Study findings and constraints: TCR analyses could not target the rare provirus-carrying CMV-responding cells. Degenerate expanded CDR3beta sequences were enriched among CMV- and Gag-responding cells. Compared with CD3/CD28-stimulated cells, CMV- and Gag-responding cells showed lower TCRbeta richness.

Nonspecific anti-CD3/anti-CD28 bead stimulation represents the broad CD4+ T cell repertoire. Responding CD4+ T cells were sorted by upregulation of both CD40 ligand and CD69. Undetectable plasma HIV-1 RNA below 50 copies/mL lasted at least 4 years. The V and J ends lost 4 bases and 3 bases respectively, with 17 bases between them. The germline CDR1 and CDR2 sequences are ENHRY and SYGVKD. The CDR3 runs 16 residues. Comments on this clone: Its antigen is not known.

The chain employs TRBV10-3 and TRBJ2-3; D is possibly TRBD1 or TRBD2 (5 bases each). Sequenced here: CD4+ T cells sorted from PBMCs after approximately 20-hour stimulation, sampled from a patient who received antiretroviral therapy. This receptor was identified in an adult man with HIV who was CMV-seropositive. Written as DNA, the CDR3 is TGTGCCATCAGTGCCGGCGGGCAGGGTAAGACAGATACGCAGTATTTT. Translating it yields CAISAGGQGKTDTQYF.